Following are 25 T cell receptor beta chains from one sample sequenced in a study of PD-L1 blockade in urothelial cancer. The time point here: peripheral blood 6 weeks after treatment start. Method: immunoSEQ multiplex PCR; TCRdb's copy keeps in-frame clones and lacks some. The sample has nearly 45,000 clones, approximately 82% seen once. The input for sequencing was PBMCs, taken around atezolizumab (anti-PD-L1) treatment. The receptors come from a man in his 60s with urothelial cancer.

This chain connects TRBV5-6 to TRBJ2-7; maybe TRBD2 (6 bases). CDR3 length equals 18 residues. V lost 4 bases and J 2 bases, leaving 25 bases between the germline ends. CDR1 is SGHDT, CDR2 YYEEEE, per germline. The CDR3 protein is CASSQGMGDFVTPYEQYF. DNA for the CDR3: TGTGCCAGCAGCCAAGGTATGGGGGACTTCGTTACCCCCTACGAGCAGTACTTC.

The chain is built from TRBV7-2 and TRBJ1-5; TRBD1 aligns across 8 bases. There are 12 residues in the CDR3. Losses at the gene ends were 5 bases for V and 6 bases for J; bases not matched to a gene: 0. Germline CDR1 SGHTA, CDR2 FQGNSA. The CDR3: CASSDRGQPQHF. Written as DNA, the CDR3 is TGTGCCAGCAGCGACAGGGGTCAGCCCCAGCATTTT.

This chain uses TRBV4-1 with TRBJ1-1; 7 nucleotides match TRBD1. V lost 3 bases to trimming and J lost 1 base; unmatched junction nucleotides: 5. The CDR3 extends over 15 amino acids. Germline assignment: CDR1 MGHRA and CDR2 YSYEKL. CDR3 residues: CASSQAGQENTEAFF. The CDR3 nucleotides are TGCGCCAGCAGCCAGGCCGGACAGGAGAACACTGAAGCTTTCTTT.

This clone came up once. This chain links TRBV7-2 with TRBJ2-1; D may be TRBD1 (5 bases). Trimming shortened V by 5 bases and J by 2 bases, and 13 bases separated the two germline ends. The CDR3 has 15 amino acids. Germline-derived CDR1 and CDR2 are SGHTA and FQGNSA. The CDR3 nucleotides read TGTGCCAGCAGCCAGCAGGGTTATCCCTACAATGAGCAGTTCTTC. Encoded protein: CASSQQGYPYNEQFF.

Worth noting for this clone: The sample contains more than one DNA sequence encoding this CDR3. J is TRBJ1-2 and V is TRBV9; D might be TRBD1 (5 bases). V lost 0 bases, J lost 4 bases, and 7 bases lay in between. CDR1 SGDLS and CDR2 YYNGEE come from the germline V gene. CDR3 size: 13 residues. This chain's CDR3 is CASSVGGGYGYTF. CDR3 nucleotides: TGTGCCAGCAGCGTAGGGGGGGGCTATGGCTACACCTTC.

V gene TRBV28 combines with J gene TRBJ2-5; TRBD2 matches at 8 bases. The CDR3 consists of 15 residues. Germline V lookup: CDR1 MDHEN, CDR2 SYDVKM. V shed 5 bases and J 4 bases; nucleotides not matched to a gene: 9. The CDR3 sequence: CASSTRRGGRETQYF. CDR3 sequence (DNA): TGTGCCAGCAGTACCCGCCGGGGGGGTCGAGAGACCCAGTACTTC. The full variable domain, its missing parts supplied by reference TRBV28 and TRBJ2-5, is DVKVTQSSRYLVKRTGEKVFLECVQDMDHENMFWYRQDPGLGLRLIYFSYDVKMKEKGDIPEGYSVSREKKERFSLILESASTNQTSMYLCASSTRRGGRETQYFGPGTRLLVL.

This clone was detected only a few times. The chain recombines TRBV28 with TRBJ2-5, with TRBD2 matching over 9 bases. CDR3 size: 15 residues. Germline V gene sequence: CDR1 MDHEN, CDR2 SYDVKM. V lost 5 bases and J lost 1; bases outside the gene matches: 5. The CDR3 here is CASSPPTSGQETQYF. The CDR3 nucleotides read TGTGCCAGCAGTCCTCCGACTAGCGGCCAAGAGACCCAGTACTTC. The whole variable domain, remainder taken from reference TRBV28 and TRBJ2-5, is DVKVTQSSRYLVKRTGEKVFLECVQDMDHENMFWYRQDPGLGLRLIYFSYDVKMKEKGDIPEGYSVSREKKERFSLILESASTNQTSMYLCASSPPTSGQETQYFGPGTRLLVL.

This chain's CDR3 is CASRTTGAGETQYF. The CDR3 DNA is TGTGCCAGCAGGACGACAGGGGCGGGAGAGACCCAGTACTTC. The chain employs TRBV28 and TRBJ2-5; the match to TRBD1 covers 8 bases. The CDR3 totals 14 residues. In germline, CDR1 is MDHEN, CDR2 SYDVKM. V lost 6 bases to trimming and J lost 4 bases; unmatched junction nucleotides: 7.

This chain links TRBV2 with TRBJ1-6, with 7 bases aligning to TRBD1. The CDR3 contains 14 residues. V shed 5 bases and J 7 bases; nucleotides not matched to a gene: 5. Germline V gene lookup returns CDR1 SNHLY and CDR2 FYNNEI. The CDR3 DNA follows: TGTGCCAGCAGTTTCACAGGGGAAAATTCACCCCTCCACTTT. It is translated as CASSFTGENSPLHF.

The chain uses TRBV27 and TRBJ2-3; TRBD2 matches 7 bases. This CDR3 spans 16 amino acids. J lost 1 base, V lost 7 bases, and 11 bases had no gene match. CDR1 is MNHEY and CDR2 is SMNVEV in the germline V gene (reference sequence). The CDR3 here is CASTWGAGAGTDTQYF. As DNA, the CDR3 is TGTGCCAGCACGTGGGGTGCGGGAGCGGGCACAGATACGCAGTATTTT.

This clone was seen only once. The chain recombines TRBV11-2 with TRBJ2-1, with 7 bases fitting TRBD2. The germline CDR1 and CDR2 sequences are SGHAT and FQNNGV. The CDR3 is made up of 15 amino acids. The J segment lost 0 bases and the V segment lost 3 bases, leaving 2 bases of the junction unmatched. The CDR3 DNA sequence: TGTGCCAGCAGCTTGGGCGGGAGCTCCTACAATGAGCAGTTCTTC. Translating it yields CASSLGGSSYNEQFF. The full variable domain, in which reference TRBV11-2 and TRBJ2-1 provide the parts outside the CDR3, is EAGVAQSPRYKIIEKRQSVAFWCNPISGHATLYWYQQILGQGPKLLIQFQNNGVVDDSQLPKDRFSAERLKGVDSTLKIQPAKLEDSAVYLCASSLGGSSYNEQFFGPGTRLTVL.

The J gene is TRBJ2-3, the V gene TRBV28; D not certain. The CDR3 contains 13 residues. Trimming removed 2 bases from V and 2 bases from J, with 5 bases in between. Germline V lookup: CDR1 MDHEN, CDR2 SYDVKM. The chain's CDR3 is CASSLSATDTQYF. Written as DNA, the CDR3 is TGTGCCAGCAGTTTAAGCGCCACAGATACGCAGTATTTT. Complete variable domain (other parts from reference TRBV28 and TRBJ2-3): DVKVTQSSRYLVKRTGEKVFLECVQDMDHENMFWYRQDPGLGLRLIYFSYDVKMKEKGDIPEGYSVSREKKERFSLILESASTNQTSMYLCASSLSATDTQYFGPGTRLTVL.

This clone showed up just once. V and J are TRBV5-4 and TRBJ1-2; no reliable D call. V lost 1 base and J 3 bases, leaving 16 bases between the germline ends. This CDR3 spans 16 amino acids. Germline V lookup: CDR1 SGHNT, CDR2 YYREEE (reference sequence). CDR3 nucleotides: TGTGCCAGCAGCTTGAGCTTGAGGGCAGACGACTATGGCTACACCTTC. Translating gives CASSLSLRADDYGYTF. The full variable domain, its missing parts supplied by reference TRBV5-4 and TRBJ1-2, is ETGVTQSPTHLIKTRGQQVTLRCSSQSGHNTVSWYQQALGQGPQFIFQYYREEENGRGNFPPRFSGLQFPNYSSELNVNALELDDSALYLCASSLSLRADDYGYTFGSGTRLTVV.

The chain combines TRBV7-9 with TRBJ2-1, with TRBD1 matching 7 bases. V lost 5 bases to trimming and J lost 6 bases; unmatched junction nucleotides: 10. CDR3 size: 15 residues. CDR1 SEHNR and CDR2 FQNEAQ come from the germline V gene (reference sequence). The CDR3 here is CASSKGAPRRNEQFF. In DNA form, the CDR3 reads TGTGCCAGCAGCAAGGGGGCGCCTAGACGCAATGAGCAGTTCTTC.

This clone occurred a few times. The rearrangement links TRBV6-6 to TRBJ2-7; maybe TRBD2 (5 bases). Germline CDR1 MNHNY, CDR2 SVGAGI (reference sequence). There are 13 residues in the CDR3. Trimming shortened V by 2 bases and J by 9 bases, and 14 bases separated the two germline ends. DNA for the CDR3: TGTGCCAGCAGTTACGCGGGCAGTTCGGTGCAGTACTTC. Its translation is CASSYAGSSVQYF.

This clone was recorded only once. The chain combines TRBV5-4 with TRBJ2-7; perhaps TRBD1 as D (5 bases). Trimming cost V 1 base and J 5 bases, with 7 bases left between them. This CDR3 comprises 12 residues. Germline CDR1 and CDR2: SGHNT and YYREEE (reference sequence). Here the CDR3 reads CASSLQDNEQYF. For the CDR3, the DNA is TGTGCCAGCAGCTTGCAGGACAACGAGCAGTACTTC.

V and J are TRBV29-1 and TRBJ1-3; no reliable D call. Germline CDR1 is SQVTM and CDR2 is ANQGSEA. Trimming cost V 5 bases and J 6 bases, with 11 bases left between them. CDR3 length: 12 residues. The CDR3 region has the DNA TGCAGCGTTTCGGCTCAGGAAAACACCATATATTTT. It translates to CSVSAQENTIYF.

The V call is TRBV27, the J call TRBJ2-5, with TRBD2 identical over 8 bases. The last part of the DNA fits TRBJ2-7 better; the J call may be wrong. This CDR3 has 15 amino acids. Germline CDR1 is MNHEY and CDR2 is SMNVEV (reference sequence). For the CDR3, the DNA is TGTGCCATCCCAGTGCTGGGACTAGTATCCTACGAGCAGTACTTC. This sequence encodes CAIPVLGLVSYEQYF.

This clone has more than one count but fewer than ten. The gene calls are TRBV25-1 and TRBJ1-6; 7 nucleotides align to TRBD1. The CDR3 contains 13 residues. The germline V gene has CDR1 MGHDK and CDR2 SYGVNS. V gave up 5 bases and J gave up 7 bases; unmatched junction bases: 2. The CDR3 DNA reads as TGTGCCAGCAGTAGGACAGGAAATTCACCCCTCCACTTT. Translated: CASSRTGNSPLHF.

This clone has only one observation. The chain couples TRBV5-5 to TRBJ2-1; 10 nucleotides align to TRBD1. This CDR3 is built from 16 residues. The germline CDR1 and CDR2 sequences are SGHKS and YYEKEE (reference sequence). The junction had 6 bases not matched to a gene; V was cut back by 1 base and J by 5 bases. CDR3: CASSLLGTGANNEQFF. The CDR3 DNA reads TGTGCCAGCAGCTTGTTGGGGACAGGGGCCAACAATGAGCAGTTCTTC.

The CDR3 sequence: CASSQDRGRGELFF. The CDR3 DNA is TGCGCCAGCAGCCAAGACAGGGGGCGTGGGGAGCTGTTTTTT. The chain carries TRBV5-1 and TRBJ2-2; 10 bases fit TRBD1. V was pared by 4 bases and J by 8 bases, with 5 bases of the junction left unmatched. Germline V gene lookup returns CDR1 SGHRS and CDR2 YFSETQ. The CDR3 contains 14 residues.

The chain combines TRBV28 with TRBJ1-2; 7 bases line up with TRBD1. V dropped 3 bases and J dropped 2; count of bases not matched to a gene: 9. The CDR3 covers 16 residues. Germline V gives CDR1 MDHEN, CDR2 SYDVKM. CDR3 nucleotide sequence: TGTGCCAGCAGTTTCGTGGGTTTGACAGGGAACTATGGCTACACCTTC. As protein: CASSFVGLTGNYGYTF.

The chain is built from TRBV5-1 and TRBJ1-6, with 9 bases matching TRBD1. CDR1 is SGHRS, CDR2 YFSETQ, per germline. This CDR3 is 15 amino acids long. Trimming cost V 5 bases and J 6 bases; bases outside gene matches: 6. This chain's CDR3 is CASRRPGQGNSPLHF. The CDR3 coding sequence is TGCGCCAGCAGGCGTCCGGGACAGGGTAATTCACCCCTCCACTTT.

The chain has TRBV5-6 and TRBJ1-1, with 7 bases identical to TRBD1. Trimming removed 4 bases from V and 5 bases from J; junction bases left unmatched: 5. Germline loops: CDR1 SGHDT, CDR2 YYEEEE. This CDR3 has 13 amino acids. As DNA, the CDR3 is TGTGCCAGCAGCGCACAGGGGAGGACTGAAGCTTTCTTT. Amino acid sequence: CASSAQGRTEAFF.

The chain carries TRBV27 and TRBJ1-2, with D possibly TRBD1 on 5 matching bases. Germline V lookup: CDR1 MNHEY, CDR2 SMNVEV (reference sequence). V lost 3 bases to trimming and J lost 6 bases, with 11 bases between them. The CDR3 sequence is 13 residues long. The CDR3 DNA sequence: TGTGCCAGCAGTTTGTCAGCAGGGCATGGCTACACCTTC. Its translation: CASSLSAGHGYTF.